This TCR beta chain comes out of a study of vaccination and CD4 T cells after COVID-19. On the study more broadly: Blood was drawn a median around 73 days post second dose, range 14 to 241.

The CDR3 is made up of 16 amino acids. Losses at the gene ends were 0 bases for V and 3 bases for J; bases not matched to a gene: 10. Germline CDR1 and CDR2: DFQATT and SNEGSKA (reference sequence). This clonotype has only a few counts. The antigen is not known. The time point denotes: late sampling 161 to 241 days after vaccination in three convalescent patients. Treatment indicated: roughly ten-day PBMC culture with coronavirus spike peptide pools or control peptides (ViraFEST assay). Oncomine TCR Beta short-read sequencing was applied to DNA from cultured CD4+ T cells. TCRdb fed the PCR reads into MiXCR, producing one record per CDR3 protein. The profile shows about 25,000 distinct CDR3 sequences, approximately 28% of them singletons.

This TCR derives from a human donor who had recovered from COVID-19. Sequenced material: CD4+ T cells from blood, cultured in vitro, taken about 7 months after SARS-CoV-2 vaccination. The gene calls are TRBV20-1 and TRBJ2-7; 8 nucleotides agree with TRBD2. The CDR3: CSARDAVGTRGYEQYF. DNA for the CDR3: TGCAGTGCTAGAGATGCTGTCGGGACTAGGGGCTACGAGCAGTACTTC.